This T cell receptor beta chain is from a study of blood T cell repertoires in COVID-19. Across the whole study: Nucleic acid was either cDNA or gDNA, and it came from T cells, B-cell-depleted T cells, or PBMCs.

Patients in Seattle were enrolled during active infection, then followed longitudinally. How the authors handled the data: Estimation of nucleated cell counts was performed using reference gene primer amplification. Measured with immunoSEQ multiplex PCR; TCRdb has only the in-frame clones, and not every one. That table is the source of V, J and clone size, and D and trimming were worked out from the DNA. The data hold roughly 110,000 clones, with 60% to 85% observed a single time. The CDR3 consists of 14 residues. Germline CDR1 reads SNHLY; CDR2 reads FYNNEI. Between the trimmed V and J ends, which lost 3 bases and 7 bases, there was a span of 15 bases.

The rearrangement joins TRBV2 to TRBJ1-2; D might be TRBD1 (5 bases). The specimen was peripheral blood. The origin of this receptor is an elderly man with COVID-19, enrolled during active disease. CDR3 sequence reads: CASSDSFQGLGYTF. CDR3 bases: TGTGCCAGCAGTGATTCTTTCCAGGGCCTTGGCTACACCTTC.